This section outlines one T cell receptor beta chain sequence together with its context. Its cognate antigen is unknown. This specimen belongs to a study of T cell responses to AZD1222 COVID-19 vaccine. Overall study findings and caveats: Of the AZD1222 recipients, only 6 or 7 were seropositive at baseline.

The CDR3 sequence is 14 residues long. V lost 9 bases and J lost 2, with 11 bases in between. Germline lookup yields CDR1 WNHNN and CDR2 SYGVQD (reference sequence). Profiling relied on immunoSEQ multiplex PCR, and the TCRdb table lists in-frame clones only, not all of them. Of 140,000 to 150,000 clones detected, around 91% appear once; the ten largest clones hold about 1.5%. This receptor was obtained from an adult in good health. The V call is TRBV10-1, the J call TRBJ1-6; D might be TRBD1 (5 bases). The sequenced sample was peripheral blood, obtained on day 0 of AZD1222 vaccination. CDR3 sequence: CARGGGTYNSPLHF. As DNA, the CDR3 is TGCGCCAGGGGCGGGGGGACCTATAATTCACCCCTCCACTTT.